These T cell receptor beta chains were read from a single sample in a study of blood T cell repertoires in COVID-19. Clones were read by immunoSEQ multiplex PCR, and TCRdb kept only the in-frame ones, dropping some. This sample carries 440,000 or so clones, 89% of them seen once, and the ten largest clones take about 1.4%. Sequencing was done on a sample of peripheral blood. Source of these receptors: a middle-aged woman with COVID-19, enrolled during active disease. CDR3s include the opening cysteine and the closing phenylalanine or tryptophan. The D gene is left open where the match is weak.

d_call,j_call,v_call,cdr3_aa
TRBD2,TRBJ2-3,TRBV6-2/TRBV6-3,CASSFLTSGGATQYF
TRBD2,TRBJ2-1,TRBV6-4,CASSDSASGMKEQFF
.,TRBJ1-5,TRBV19,CATNDRLGQPQHF
TRBD1,TRBJ1-1,TRBV5-8,CASSLDTGQGNTEAFF
TRBD1,TRBJ1-2,TRBV12-5,CASGLGQGAIYGYTF
TRBD2,TRBJ2-1,TRBV6-4,CASSFSGASSYNEQFF
.,TRBJ2-3,TRBV19,CASSMWTSTDTQYF
TRBD1,TRBJ1-5,TRBV6-2/TRBV6-3,CASSLRDRGKYDNQPQHF
TRBD2,TRBJ2-1,TRBV7-2,CASSTAGGGSYNEQFF
.,TRBJ2-1,TRBV29-1,CSVLLSGTGNEQFF
.,TRBJ2-3,TRBV10-2,CASSDPGDSRPDTQYF
.,TRBJ1-2,TRBV12-3/TRBV12-4,CASFKLEDYGYTF
TRBD1,TRBJ1-2,TRBV2,CASSDRGGYTF
TRBD1,TRBJ1-4,TRBV28,CASRFAGQNEKLFF
.,TRBJ1-2,TRBV10-3,CATEEGELRAGYTF
TRBD1,TRBJ2-1,TRBV5-6,CASSVTDRPGNEQFF
TRBD1,TRBJ1-5,TRBV4-1,CASSLDRVNQPQHF
.,TRBJ1-6,TRBV6-5,CASAPGSDNSPLHF
.,TRBJ2-1,TRBV6-2/TRBV6-3,CASSDSGPGEQFF
.,TRBJ2-1,TRBV6-1,CASSDRVTYNEQFF
.,TRBJ2-7,TRBV7-9,CASSAPAPGEKHEQYF
.,TRBJ1-1,TRBV4-2,CASSQDTGVGTEAFF
.,TRBJ2-1,TRBV10-2,CASSATGSEFF
.,TRBJ2-3,TRBV6-6,CASSYGSTDTQYF
TRBD1,TRBJ1-4,TRBV3-1/TRBV3-2,CASSQGIGQGADEKLFF
TRBD1,TRBJ1-2,TRBV24-1,CATSDWGQDTHYGYTF
.,TRBJ2-3,TRBV28,CASRSSDGTSTDTQYF
TRBD2,TRBJ2-1,TRBV4-3,CASSLSGGTYNEQFF
.,TRBJ2-2,TRBV28,CASSLGEPNTGELFF
.,TRBJ2-7,TRBV5-1,CASSLALQNEQYF
TRBD2,TRBJ2-5,TRBV18,CASSPQGLAQETQYF
TRBD2,TRBJ2-3,TRBV7-7,CASSLGTSVGGADTQYF
.,TRBJ2-1,TRBV3-1/TRBV3-2,CASSQDLVSSRSEQFF
TRBD1,TRBJ2-7,TRBV5-1,CASSLPRGQGRNEQYF
.,TRBJ2-2,TRBV1,CTSSRRGVRTGELFF
TRBD1,TRBJ1-2,TRBV19,CASSIGTGNYGYTF
TRBD1,TRBJ1-2,TRBV2,CASTIRDRWDYGYTF
TRBD1,TRBJ1-4,TRBV30,CAWRQTGGHEKLFF
TRBD1,TRBJ1-1,TRBV9,CASSVDPTGGSTEAFF
.,TRBJ1-6,TRBV7-2,CASSSDRLGSPLHF
.,TRBJ2-7,TRBV7-2,CASSSGRGPSYEQYF
.,TRBJ2-1,TRBV27,CASSLSPYFNEQFF
.,TRBJ1-1,TRBV28,CASSPMRANTEAFF
.,TRBJ2-7,TRBV19,CASSITTDREQYF
.,TRBJ2-7,TRBV7-8,CASSGDGSTNEQYF
.,TRBJ1-2,TRBV28,CASSLLAGTNYGYTF
TRBD1,TRBJ1-6,TRBV2,CASNRDRSYNSPLHF
.,TRBJ2-6,TRBV5-6,CASSDPQGAWSSGANVLTF
TRBD1,TRBJ2-7,TRBV7-2,CASSFLGDRGAEQYF
TRBD1,TRBJ2-2,TRBV5-1,CASSSLTGSTGELFF
.,TRBJ2-3,TRBV18,CASSPNGGDLSTDTQYF
TRBD1,TRBJ2-3,TRBV29-1,CSVEDRGDTQYF
.,TRBJ2-5,TRBV5-1,CASSFGGDLETQYF
.,TRBJ1-1,TRBV25-1,CASSERVQDTEAFF
.,TRBJ1-5,TRBV7-9,CASSFGSYNQPQHF
TRBD1,TRBJ2-7,TRBV12-3/TRBV12-4,CASSLQGENHF